What follows are 26 T cell receptor beta chains derived from one specimen sequenced in a study of shared clonotypes between healthy human individuals. Sequencing used immunoSEQ multiplex PCR; TCRdb keeps in-frame clones, though not all of them. The data contain around 2.3 million clones, approximately 96% of them seen just once; the ten biggest clones take up roughly 0.13%. The sequencing sample was made of naive CD4+ T cells sorted from blood. Subset noted: CD45RA+ positively selected. These receptors all come from a man between 18 and 35 years old in good health.

This rearrangement joins TRBV29-1 to TRBJ2-5; the match to TRBD2 covers 15 bases. After removal of 4 bases from V and 4 bases from J, the junction contained 4 bases not matched to a gene. Per the germline V gene, CDR1 is SQVTM and CDR2 is ANQGSEA. The CDR3 contains 15 residues. Written as DNA, the CDR3 is TGCAGCGTTGTTGGACTAGCGGGAGGGCCAGAGACCCAGTACTTC. It specifies CSVVGLAGGPETQYF.

This chain links TRBV7-8 with TRBJ2-7; 8 nucleotides align to TRBD2. CDR1 is SGHVS, CDR2 FQNEAQ, per germline. The CDR3 sequence is 12 residues long. After removal of 5 bases from V and 5 bases from J, the junction contained 2 bases not matched to a gene. The CDR3 sequence is CASSPGGNEQYF. The CDR3 DNA reads TGTGCCAGCAGCCCGGGGGGGAACGAGCAGTACTTC. Full variable domain (remainder filled in from reference TRBV7-8 and TRBJ2-7): GAGVSQSPRYKVAKRGQDVALRCDPISGHVSLFWYQQALGQGPEFLTYFQNEAQLDKSGLPSDRFFAERPEGSVSTLKIQRTQQEDSAVYLCASSPGGNEQYFGPGTRLTVT.

This clone was seen once. This sequence joins TRBV9 and TRBJ2-1; TRBD2 agrees at 8 bases. J lost 1 base, V lost 3 bases, and 3 bases had no gene match. The germline CDR1 and CDR2 sequences are SGDLS and YYNGEE. The CDR3 is made up of 15 amino acids. The CDR3 protein is CASSATSESYNEQFF. CDR3 nucleotides: TGTGCCAGCAGCGCGACTAGCGAGTCCTACAATGAGCAGTTCTTC.

This clone showed up just once. CDR3 DNA: TGTGCCAGCAGTGAAGAGCAGGGGATGGTTGAAAAACTGTTTTTT. Amino acids: CASSEEQGMVEKLFF. The chain recombines TRBV2 with TRBJ1-4; D is possibly TRBD1 (6 bases). From germline, CDR1 is SNHLY and CDR2 FYNNEI. The CDR3 covers 15 residues. The V end was cut by 1 base, the J end by 7 bases, with 13 bases between.

Points on this clone: This same CDR3 is encoded by further DNA sequences in the sample. The chain combines TRBV5-1 with TRBJ2-7, with 7 bases aligning to TRBD1. CDR3 length: 14 amino acids. The germline gives CDR1 SGHRS, CDR2 YFSETQ. The V gene end was trimmed by 4 bases and the J gene end by 2 bases; junction bases not matched to a gene: 6. The CDR3 region is CASSPGQGAYEQYF. Written as DNA, the CDR3 is TGCGCCAGCAGCCCCGGGCAGGGGGCCTACGAGCAGTACTTC.

This sequence joins TRBV4-1 and TRBJ1-3; TRBD1 might be the D (5 bases). The V and J ends lost 2 bases and 0 bases respectively, with 11 bases between them. The CDR3 spans 16 residues. Germline V gene sequence: CDR1 MGHRA, CDR2 YSYEKL. The CDR3 DNA follows: TGCGCCAGCAGCCAACCCCCGGGACCCTCTGGAAACACCATATATTTT. Protein: CASSQPPGPSGNTIYF.

The gene calls are TRBV6-5 and TRBJ2-7, with D hard to call. The germline CDR1 and CDR2 sequences are MNHEY and SVGAGI. V was pared by 7 bases and J by 1 base, with 2 bases between. The CDR3 spans 10 residues. The CDR3 bases are TGTGCCAGCAAGTCCTACGAGCAGTACTTC. Translated: CASKSYEQYF.

In this sample, this clone turned up once. The chain couples TRBV4-1 to TRBJ1-5; D is perhaps TRBD1 (5 bases). Germline CDR1 is MGHRA and CDR2 is YSYEKL. The ends were cut back, 5 bases at V and 1 base at J, with 12 bases in the middle. CDR3 length: 15 residues. The CDR3 bases are TGCGCCAGCAGCGCATCCCAGGGAAGCAATCAGCCCCAGCATTTT. This codes for CASSASQGSNQPQHF.

The chain joins TRBV5-4 to TRBJ2-5; TRBD2 is a possible D gene (6 bases). CDR1 and CDR2 (germline): SGHNT, YYREEE (reference sequence). The V end lost 4 bases, the J end lost 5 bases, and 21 bases lay between the germline ends. CDR3 length: 16 amino acids. The CDR3 loop reads CASSPPPGESRETQYF. The DNA for the CDR3 is TGTGCCAGCAGCCCGCCGCCGGGGGAGTCGAGGGAGACCCAGTACTTC.

CDR3 DNA: TGTGCCAGCACCCTAAGAGGGACAGGGGAAGTAGAATACTTC. This translates into CASTLRGTGEVEYF. V usage is TRBV6-1 and J usage is TRBJ2-7, with 10 bases lining up with TRBD1. The junction had 16 bases not matched to a gene; V was cut back by 7 bases and J by 13 bases. The CDR3 sequence is 14 residues long. Germline CDR1 reads MNHNS; CDR2 reads SASEGT.

This rearrangement joins TRBV5-1 to TRBJ2-5, with a possible D match to TRBD2 (6 bases). Germline V gene lookup returns CDR1 SGHRS and CDR2 YFSETQ. The CDR3 length is 16 residues. Trimming took off 3 bases at V and 0 bases at J, with 15 bases between the two ends. This CDR3 is CASSWGGGLYQETQYF. The CDR3 nucleotides read TGCGCCAGCAGCTGGGGAGGTGGGTTGTACCAAGAGACCCAGTACTTC.

This chain uses TRBV18 with TRBJ1-5; D is unclear. Germline CDR1 reads KGHSH; CDR2 reads LQKENI. Between the trimmed V and J ends, which lost 3 bases and 7 bases, there was a span of 13 bases. The CDR3 totals 14 residues. CDR3 DNA sequence: TGTGCCAGCTCACCCCGGAATTGGAAGCAGCCCCAGCATTTT. Amino acids: CASSPRNWKQPQHF.

The rearrangement uses TRBV9 and TRBJ2-3; 7 bases are shared with TRBD2. The J segment lost 9 bases and the V segment lost 4 bases, leaving 2 bases of the junction unmatched. The CDR3 has 11 amino acids. CDR1 and CDR2 from the germline V gene are SGDLS and YYNGEE. CDR3 amino acids: CASSLGGTQYF. The CDR3 region has the DNA TGTGCCAGCAGCCTCGGGGGGACGCAGTATTTT.

As DNA, the CDR3 is TGTGCCAGCAGTTTATCAACAGGGTTCGAGCAGTACTTC. Protein sequence: CASSLSTGFEQYF. This sequence joins TRBV27 and TRBJ2-7; the D gene is possibly TRBD1 (6 bases). The CDR3 is 13 residues long. The germline gives CDR1 MNHEY, CDR2 SMNVEV (reference sequence). With 0 bases removed from V and 6 bases from J, the gap between germline ends came to 9 bases.

This clone was seen a few times. This chain connects TRBV25-1 to TRBJ2-5; D is unresolved. V shed 2 bases and J shed 0 bases, with 7 bases lying between them. The germline V gene has CDR1 MGHDK and CDR2 SYGVNS. CDR3 length equals 14 residues. CDR3 nucleotides: TGTGCCAGCAGTGAAATGGGAAACCAAGAGACCCAGTACTTC. Translated: CASSEMGNQETQYF. Supplemented by reference TRBV25-1 and TRBJ2-5, the full variable domain reads EADIYQTPRYLVIGTGKKITLECSQTMGHDKMYWYQQDPGMELHLIHYSYGVNSTEKGDLSSESTVSRIRTEHFPLTLESARPSHTSQYLCASSEMGNQETQYFGPGTRLLVL.

Comment on this clone: Other DNA variants within this sample encode the same CDR3. The chain is built from TRBV7-2 and TRBJ2-2; no clear D. V was cut by 4 bases and J by 2 bases, with 5 bases left in between. The CDR3 runs 13 residues. CDR1 SGHTA and CDR2 FQGNSA come from the germline V gene. The CDR3 sequence: CASSSPNTGELFF. The CDR3 nucleotides are TGTGCCAGCAGCTCCCCAAACACCGGGGAGCTGTTTTTT. Variable domain in full (rest from reference TRBV7-2 and TRBJ2-2): GAGVSQSPSNKVTEKGKDVELRCDPISGHTALYWYRQSLGQGLEFLIYFQGNSAPDKSGLPSDRFSAERTGGSVSTLTIQRTQQEDSAVYLCASSSPNTGELFFGEGSRLTVL.

This clone has a single count. The chain couples TRBV14 to TRBJ2-3; possibly TRBD1 for D (5 bases). Germline CDR1 and CDR2: SGHDN and FVKESK. The CDR3 consists of 15 residues. Trimming left V 4 bases short and J 0 bases short, with 11 bases between. CDR3 loop: CASSPYWTSTDTQYF. In DNA form, the CDR3 reads TGTGCCAGCAGCCCGTATTGGACAAGCACAGATACGCAGTATTTT.

This chain connects TRBV5-1 to TRBJ1-2; tentatively, D is TRBD1 (6 bases). Germline CDR1 and CDR2: SGHRS and YFSETQ. The CDR3 is 15 amino acids. V was shortened by 4 bases and J by 2 bases, with 15 bases between the two germline ends. Here the CDR3 reads CASSTSGQLNYGYTF. CDR3 bases: TGCGCCAGCAGCACAAGCGGACAGCTCAACTATGGCTACACCTTC.

The rearrangement links TRBV7-2 to TRBJ1-6; 7 nucleotides align to TRBD1. The CDR3 has 13 amino acids. Germline CDR1 is SGHTA and CDR2 is FQGNSA. Trimming took 5 bases from V and 6 from J; bases not matched to a gene: 1. The CDR3 DNA reads as TGTGCCAGCAGCCGACAGGGTAATTCACCCCTCCACTTT. Translated, it gives CASSRQGNSPLHF.

With respect to this clone: The sample contains more than one DNA sequence encoding this CDR3. The chain links TRBV6-5 to TRBJ2-6, with no clear D. The CDR3 contains 14 residues. The V end was cut by 0 bases, the J end by 0 bases, with 0 bases between. The germline gives CDR1 MNHEY, CDR2 SVGAGI. The CDR3 coding sequence is TGTGCCAGCAGTTACTCCTCTGGGGCCAACGTCCTGACTTTC. Translation: CASSYSSGANVLTF.

V gene TRBV19 combines with J gene TRBJ2-7; a possible D gene is TRBD1 (5 bases). Looked up from germline, CDR1 is LNHDA and CDR2 is SQIVND (reference sequence). The V and J ends lost 9 bases and 4 bases respectively, with 22 bases between them. The CDR3 loop spans 15 amino acids. This CDR3 is CASSPLQGSSYEQYF. The CDR3 nucleotides read TGTGCCAGCAGTCCCCTGCAGGGAAGTTCGTACGAGCAGTACTTC. Looking up the rest from reference TRBV19 and TRBJ2-7 gives the full variable domain: DGGITQSPKYLFRKEGQNVTLSCEQNLNHDAMYWYRQDPGQGLRLIYYSQIVNDFQKGDIAEGYSVSREKKESFPLTVTSAQKNPTAFYLCASSPLQGSSYEQYFGPGTRLTVT.

About this clone: Distinct nucleotide sequences in the sample also encode this CDR3. The chain combines TRBV11-2 with TRBJ2-1; 10 bases map to TRBD2. V lost 0 bases to trimming and J lost 6 bases; unmatched junction nucleotides: 5. The CDR3 consists of 16 residues. Per germline, CDR1 SGHAT and CDR2 FQNNGV. The CDR3 DNA reads as TGTGCCAGCAGCTTAGATCGGCTAGCGGGAGTCAATGAGCAGTTCTTC. It yields the protein CASSLDRLAGVNEQFF.

The gene calls are TRBV19 and TRBJ2-2; D might be TRBD1 or TRBD2, each matching 5 bases. Trimming left V 6 bases short and J 5 bases short, with 16 bases between. CDR3 length: 15 residues. Germline V gene data show CDR1 as LNHDA and CDR2 as SQIVND (reference sequence). CDR3 sequence reads: CASSPGTPGTGELFF. CDR3 sequence (DNA): TGTGCCAGTAGCCCCGGGACCCCCGGGACCGGGGAGCTGTTTTTT.

About this clone: Other DNA sequences in this sample translate to the same CDR3. This chain joins TRBV30 and TRBJ1-6; no firm D call. Germline V gene sequence: CDR1 GTSNPN, CDR2 SVGIG (reference sequence). CDR3 length equals 14 residues. V was clipped by 2 bases and J by 0 bases, with 5 bases between them. CDR3 sequence reads: CAWSLSSYNSPLHF. CDR3 coding DNA: TGTGCCTGGAGTCTGAGCTCCTATAATTCACCCCTCCACTTT.

The rearrangement joins TRBV10-2 to TRBJ1-1; D remains ambiguous. This CDR3 region has 14 residues. Trimming removed 6 bases from V and 0 bases from J, with 11 bases in between. CDR1 WSHSY and CDR2 SAAADI come from the germline V gene. The CDR3 nucleotides read TGCGCCAGCAGGGACCTTTCCATGAACACTGAAGCTTTCTTT. It yields the protein CASRDLSMNTEAFF.

The chain joins TRBV14 to TRBJ2-7, with 10 bases identical to TRBD2. The J segment lost 3 bases and the V segment lost 0 bases, leaving 29 bases of the junction unmatched. CDR1 and CDR2 (germline): SGHDN, FVKESK. This CDR3 contains 24 residues. In nucleotides, the CDR3 is TGTGCCAGCAGCCAAGAAACAGGGAAGAAGATTAGCGGGAGGTCCCTATACCGCCTCTACGAGCAGTACTTC. It specifies CASSQETGKKISGRSLYRLYEQYF.